A single sample gave rise to the 17 T cell receptor beta chains below, sequenced in a study of sequential checkpoint blockade in melanoma. Sequencing was performed with immunoSEQ multiplex PCR; in TCRdb, only in-frame clones are kept and a portion is missing. The top ten hold approximately 1.5% of the sample, which has about 37,000 clones, roughly 32% seen once. Treatment reported: randomized to nivolumab then ipilimumab (arm A) or the reverse (arm B). The input for sequencing was tumor tissue (inferred from file names), taken from a patient given nivolumab and ipilimumab in sequence. The receptors shown here come from a human donor with melanoma.

V is TRBV15 and J is TRBJ2-1; D is ambiguous. The V end was cut by 3 bases, the J end by 1 base, with 13 bases between. This CDR3 comprises 16 residues. The germline V gene encodes CDR1 LNHNV and CDR2 YYDKDF (reference sequence). The CDR3 nucleotides are TGTGCCACCAGCAGCCCTACGGTGGAATCCTACAATGAGCAGTTCTTC. This sequence encodes CATSSPTVESYNEQFF.

The CDR3: CASSPGQVGLGGETQYF. In DNA, the CDR3 is TGTGCCAGCAGCCCTGGACAGGTGGGACTTGGAGGAGAGACCCAGTACTTC. This sequence joins TRBV14 and TRBJ2-5, with a weak D call TRBD1 (7 bases). The CDR3 is made up of 17 amino acids. V was clipped by 4 bases and J by 4 bases, with 22 bases between them. Germline V CDR1 and CDR2: SGHDN, FVKESK.

This chain uses TRBV19 with TRBJ2-1; tentatively, D is TRBD1 (5 bases). This CDR3 spans 13 amino acids. Germline V gives CDR1 LNHDA, CDR2 SQIVND (reference sequence). V lost 4 bases, J lost 4 bases, and 8 bases lay in between. CDR3: CASSNGQYNEQFF. Here the CDR3 DNA reads TGTGCCAGTAGTAATGGACAATACAATGAGCAGTTCTTC.

The genes are TRBV12-5 and TRBJ1-4; TRBD1 aligns across 9 bases. The germline gives CDR1 LGHNT, CDR2 FRNRAP. The CDR3 extends over 14 amino acids. CDR3: CASTSTGGFEKLFF. In nucleotides, the CDR3 is TGTGCCAGCACCTCGACAGGGGGGTTTGAAAAACTGTTTTTT.

This clone occurred a few times. The rearrangement joins TRBV6-8 to TRBJ2-5, with D unresolved. V lost 8 bases, J lost 4 bases, and 20 bases lay in between. The germline V gene has CDR1 MNHGY and CDR2 SAAAGT. The CDR3 extends over 15 amino acids. CDR3 region: CASSASWLTRETQYF. The CDR3 DNA reads TGTGCCAGCTCCGCTAGTTGGTTAACTCGAGAGACCCAGTACTTC.

The V and J genes are TRBV29-1 and TRBJ1-2; the match to TRBD1 covers 8 bases. Germline trimming cut 7 bases from V and 7 bases from J; bases unmatched to any gene: 11. CDR3 length equals 13 residues. CDR1 is SQVTM, CDR2 ANQGSEA, per germline. The CDR3 sequence is CSAVHLDRAGYTF. DNA for the CDR3: TGCAGCGCTGTACACTTGGACAGGGCTGGCTACACCTTC.

This clone came up a few times. This rearrangement joins TRBV7-6 to TRBJ1-3; 7 positions match TRBD1. Unmatched junction bases numbered 9, after V lost 4 bases and J lost 0 bases. This CDR3 has 17 amino acids. Germline V gives CDR1 SGHVS, CDR2 FNYEAQ. The CDR3 reads CASSSWTGSLSGNTIYF. The DNA of the CDR3 is TGTGCCAGCAGCTCCTGGACAGGTTCCCTCTCTGGAAACACCATATATTTT.

This clone was seen a few times. V usage is TRBV19 and J usage is TRBJ2-5; D might be TRBD2 (7 bases). There are 13 residues in the CDR3. V was shortened by 6 bases and J by 5 bases, with 13 bases between the two germline ends. Germline V lookup: CDR1 LNHDA, CDR2 SQIVND (reference sequence). Here the CDR3 DNA reads TGTGCCAGTAGCCTACAGGGAGGGGAGACCCAGTACTTC. As protein: CASSLQGGETQYF.

This clone was counted only a few times. The J gene is TRBJ2-7, the V gene TRBV6-8, with D tentatively TRBD1 (6 bases). V lost 2 bases and J lost 1, with 18 bases in between. The CDR3 has 17 residues. Germline values: CDR1 MNHGY, CDR2 SAAAGT. CDR3 protein: CASSYRGGDTKSYEQYF. DNA for the CDR3: TGTGCCAGCAGTTACCGGGGTGGGGACACCAAATCCTACGAGCAGTACTTC.

J is TRBJ1-2 and V is TRBV19; D possibly corresponds to TRBD1 (6 bases). Germline V CDR1 and CDR2: LNHDA, SQIVND (reference sequence). CDR3 length: 16 amino acids. Trimming removed 7 bases from V and 2 bases from J, with 20 bases in between. The CDR3 protein is CASTPGVVVQNYGYTF. The CDR3 region has the DNA TGTGCCAGTACACCAGGGGTGGTAGTCCAGAACTATGGCTACACCTTC.

This clone has just a few counts. This chain joins TRBV6-7 and TRBJ1-5; 10 nucleotides match TRBD1. TRBV6-7 is annotated as an ORF whose role is uncertain. CDR3 length: 16 residues. Unmatched junction bases numbered 13, after V lost 5 bases and J lost 9 bases. The CDR3 DNA reads TGTGCCAGCAGTGACCCGGGACAGGGGTTTTTTAGGCCCCAGCATTTT. It is translated as CASSDPGQGFFRPQHF.

There are a few counts of this clone. The germline gene is not matched at one end of the junction; a read error may be the cause. Other DNA sequences from this sample encode an identical CDR3 as well. The genes are TRBV6-8 and TRBJ1-5; no clear D. Germline values: CDR1 MNHGY, CDR2 SAAAGT. The CDR3 runs 13 residues. CDR3 in DNA: TGTGCCATCAGTGCCGCTAGCAATCAGCCCCAGCATTTT. Its protein product is CAISAASNQPQHF.

The chain has TRBV11-3 and TRBJ1-1, with unresolved D. V was pared by 2 bases and J by 5 bases, with 15 bases between. Looked up from germline, CDR1 is SGHNT and CDR2 is YENEEA. The length of the CDR3 is 15 residues. The CDR3 loop reads CASSLIPFGGTEAFF. In DNA form, the CDR3 reads TGTGCCAGCAGCTTAATTCCCTTTGGTGGGACTGAAGCTTTCTTT. The full variable domain, completed using reference TRBV11-3 and TRBJ1-1, is EAGVVQSPRYKIIEKKQPVAFWCNPISGHNTLYWYLQNLGQGPELLIRYENEEAVDDSQLPKDRFSAERLKGVDSTLKIQPAELGDSAVYLCASSLIPFGGTEAFFGQGTRLTVV.

V usage is TRBV29-1 and J usage is TRBJ1-1, with D unresolved. The CDR3 runs 15 residues. Per germline, CDR1 SQVTM and CDR2 ANQGSEA. Trimming pared 6 bases from V and 5 bases from J, leaving 22 bases between. This chain's CDR3 is CSVGGVLPFGTEAFF. CDR3 sequence (DNA): TGCAGCGTCGGCGGGGTTCTCCCTTTCGGGACTGAAGCTTTCTTT.

This clone was recorded a few times. The V gene is TRBV1, the J gene TRBJ2-2; TRBD1, the table's D call, lacks a check against the DNA. TRBV1 is designated a pseudogene. The length of the CDR3 is 15 residues. CDR3 protein: CASSQADRVTGELFF. DNA for the CDR3: TGCGCCAGCAGCCAGGCGGACAGGGTCACCGGGGAGCTGTTTTTT.

This clone was seen only a few times. The V and J genes are TRBV19 and TRBJ1-1; TRBD1 agrees at 7 bases. Germline assignment: CDR1 LNHDA and CDR2 SQIVND (reference sequence). This CDR3 contains 18 residues. The ends lost 5 bases at V and 3 bases at J; junction bases unmatched: 18. The CDR3: CASSSIGAPGTADTEAFF. The CDR3 DNA follows: TGTGCCAGTAGTTCAATTGGGGCTCCCGGGACAGCAGACACTGAAGCTTTCTTT. The full variable domain, its missing parts supplied by reference TRBV19 and TRBJ1-1, is DGGITQSPKYLFRKEGQNVTLSCEQNLNHDAMYWYRQDPGQGLRLIYYSQIVNDFQKGDIAEGYSVSREKKESFPLTVTSAQKNPTAFYLCASSSIGAPGTADTEAFFGQGTRLTVV.

This clone occurred many times. The chain joins TRBV9 to TRBJ2-5; 11 nucleotides agree with TRBD1. V was clipped by 6 bases and J by 4 bases; unmatched bases: 2. The CDR3 totals 13 residues. Per germline, CDR1 SGDLS and CDR2 YYNGEE. As DNA, the CDR3 is TGTGCCAGCATGGGGACAGGGGGAGAGACCCAGTACTTC. Protein sequence: CASMGTGGETQYF.